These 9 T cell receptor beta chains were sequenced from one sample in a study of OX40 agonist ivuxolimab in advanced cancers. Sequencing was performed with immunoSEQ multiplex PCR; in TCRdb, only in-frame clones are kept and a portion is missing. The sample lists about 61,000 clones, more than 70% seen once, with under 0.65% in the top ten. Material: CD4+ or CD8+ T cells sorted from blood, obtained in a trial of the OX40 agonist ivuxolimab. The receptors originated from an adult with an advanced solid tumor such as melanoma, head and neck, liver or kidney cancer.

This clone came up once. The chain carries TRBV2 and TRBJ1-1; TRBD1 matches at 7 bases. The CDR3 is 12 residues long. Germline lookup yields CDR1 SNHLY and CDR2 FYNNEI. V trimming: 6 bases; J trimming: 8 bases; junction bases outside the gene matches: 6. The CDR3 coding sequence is TGTGCCAGCAGCGGACAGGCCGCCGAAGCTTTCTTT. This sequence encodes CASSGQAAEAFF. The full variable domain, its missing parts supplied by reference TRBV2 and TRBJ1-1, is EPEVTQTPSHQVTQMGQEVILRCVPISNHLYFYWYRQILGQKVEFLVSFYNNEISEKSEIFDDQFSVERPDGSNFTLKIRSTKLEDSAMYFCASSGQAAEAFFGQGTRLTVV.

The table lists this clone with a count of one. The CDR3, as DNA: TGTGCCAGCAGTTTATGGAGTTCCACCGGGGAGCTGTTTTTT. Its protein is CASSLWSSTGELFF. The chain employs TRBV27 and TRBJ2-2, with D hard to call. The CDR3 contains 14 residues. Trimming left V 1 base short and J 4 bases short, with 7 bases between. Germline V gene lookup returns CDR1 MNHEY and CDR2 SMNVEV (reference sequence).

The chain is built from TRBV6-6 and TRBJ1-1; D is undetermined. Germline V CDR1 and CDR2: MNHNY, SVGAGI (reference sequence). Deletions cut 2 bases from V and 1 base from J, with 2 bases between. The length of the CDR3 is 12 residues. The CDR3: CASSYRNTEAFF. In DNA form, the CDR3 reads TGTGCCAGCAGTTACAGGAACACTGAAGCTTTCTTT.

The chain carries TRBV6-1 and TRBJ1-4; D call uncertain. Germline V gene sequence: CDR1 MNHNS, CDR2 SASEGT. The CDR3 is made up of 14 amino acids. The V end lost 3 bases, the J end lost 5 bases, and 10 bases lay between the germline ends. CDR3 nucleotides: TGTGCCAGCAGTGAGGGGATAAGGAATGAAAAACTGTTTTTT. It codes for CASSEGIRNEKLFF.

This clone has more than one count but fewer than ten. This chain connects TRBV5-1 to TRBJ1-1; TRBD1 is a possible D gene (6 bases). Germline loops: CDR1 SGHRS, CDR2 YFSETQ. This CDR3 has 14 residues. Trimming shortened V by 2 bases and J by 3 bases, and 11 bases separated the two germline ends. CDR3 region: CASSFQGLDTEAFF. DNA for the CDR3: TGCGCCAGCAGCTTCCAGGGGCTGGACACTGAAGCTTTCTTT.

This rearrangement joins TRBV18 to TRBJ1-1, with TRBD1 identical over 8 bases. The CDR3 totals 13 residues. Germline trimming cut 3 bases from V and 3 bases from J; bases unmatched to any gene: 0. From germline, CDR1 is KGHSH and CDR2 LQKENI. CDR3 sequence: CASSPDRDTEAFF. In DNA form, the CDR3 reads TGTGCCAGCTCACCGGACAGGGACACTGAAGCTTTCTTT.

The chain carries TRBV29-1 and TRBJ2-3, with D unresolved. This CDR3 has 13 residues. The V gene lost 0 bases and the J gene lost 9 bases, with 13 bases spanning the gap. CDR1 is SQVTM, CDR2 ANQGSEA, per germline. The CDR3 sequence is CSVEDHGEGTQYF. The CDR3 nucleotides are TGCAGCGTTGAAGATCATGGGGAAGGGACGCAGTATTTT.

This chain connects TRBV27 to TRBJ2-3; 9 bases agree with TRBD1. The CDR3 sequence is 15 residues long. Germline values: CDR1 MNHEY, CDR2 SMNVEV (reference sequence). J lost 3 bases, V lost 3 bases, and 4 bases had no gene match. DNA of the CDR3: TGTGCCAGCAGTTTTGGGACAGGGTCAACAGATACGCAGTATTTT. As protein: CASSFGTGSTDTQYF.

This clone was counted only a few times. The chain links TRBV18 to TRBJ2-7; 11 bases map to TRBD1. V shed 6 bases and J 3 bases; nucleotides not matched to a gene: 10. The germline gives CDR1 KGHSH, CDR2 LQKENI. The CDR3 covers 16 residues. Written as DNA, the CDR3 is TGTGCCAGCTCCCTACGGACAGGGGGCGACTACTACGAGCAGTACTTC. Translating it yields CASSLRTGGDYYEQYF.